These T cell receptor beta chains were read from a single sample in a study of Ad26.COV2.S vaccination and SARS-CoV-2 variants. The protocol was immunoSEQ multiplex PCR, while the TCRdb copy is restricted to in-frame clones and leaves out a portion. The table shows over 400,000 clones, with approximately 89% occurring only once. Specimen: peripheral blood, collected in a trial of Ad26.COV2.S vaccine versus placebo. These TCRs come from a person between 18 and 59 years old who received the Ad26.COV2.S COVID-19 vaccine or a placebo. CDR3s include the opening cysteine and the closing phenylalanine or tryptophan. The D gene is left open where the match is weak. Not all rows give a size; the values are once, few, many and, for expanded clones, a class.

>-|13|TRBV7-9|-|TRBJ1-1
CASSLARMGEAFF
TGTGCCAGCAGCTTAGCGCGGATGGGGGAAGCTTTCTTT
>TRBD2|16|TRBV4-2|-|TRBJ2-4
CASSRTSGGAGNIQYF
TGTGCCAGCAGCCGGACTAGCGGGGGGGCCGGAAACATTCAGTACTTC
>-|11|TRBV20-1|-|TRBJ1-1
CSAKGYAEAFF
TGCAGTGCTAAGGGATACGCTGAAGCTTTCTTT
>-|13|TRBV5-6|-|TRBJ1-2
CASSAGQNYGYTF
TGTGCCAGCAGCGCGGGTCAGAACTATGGCTACACCTTC
>-|13|TRBV19|-|TRBJ1-5
CASSWAGDQPQHF
TGTGCCAGTAGTTGGGCAGGGGATCAGCCCCAGCATTTT
>-|15|TRBV9|-|TRBJ2-7
CASSVAPGMGYEQYF
TGTGCCAGCAGCGTAGCTCCCGGCATGGGATACGAGCAGTACTTC
>-|13|TRBV6-5|-|TRBJ2-7
CASSYAGRGEQYF
TGTGCCAGCAGTTACGCGGGACGAGGCGAGCAGTACTTC
>-|12|TRBV13|-|TRBJ1-3
CASSATGNTIYF
TGTGCCAGCAGCGCCACAGGAAACACCATATATTTT
>-|13|TRBV6-5|few|TRBJ1-2
CASRAGSNYGYTF
TGTGCCAGCAGAGCCGGCAGTAACTATGGCTACACCTTC
>TRBD2|13|TRBV30|-|TRBJ2-7
CAWSVDSGGEQYF
TGTGCCTGGAGTGTGGACAGCGGGGGCGAGCAGTACTTC
>-|15|TRBV28|-|TRBJ1-4
CASSPPGGIREKLFF
TGTGCCAGCAGCCCCCCCGGGGGGATACGGGAAAAACTGTTTTTT
>TRBD2|20|TRBV3-1/TRBV3-2|-|TRBJ2-1
CASSQDLLKRERERYNEQFF
TGTGCCAGCAGCCAAGATCTGCTCAAACGGGAGCGGGAGAGGTACAATGAGCAGTTCTTC
>-|13|TRBV24-1|-|TRBJ2-2
CATSGANTGELFF
TGTGCCACCTCAGGGGCAAACACCGGGGAGCTGTTTTTT
>TRBD1|15|TRBV5-6|-|TRBJ1-1
CASSLIPGTATEAFF
TGTGCCAGCAGCTTAATCCCCGGGACAGCCACTGAAGCTTTCTTT
>TRBD1|16|TRBV19|-|TRBJ2-5
CASSFTGTGAWETQYF
TGTGCCAGTAGTTTTACCGGGACAGGGGCATGGGAGACCCAGTACTTC
>-|13|TRBV30|-|TRBJ2-7
CAWSKSGTYEQYF
TGTGCCTGGAGTAAATCAGGGACCTACGAGCAGTACTTC
>-|14|TRBV7-2|-|TRBJ2-7
CASSLGHLSYEQYF
TGTGCCAGCAGCTTGGGACACCTCTCCTACGAGCAGTACTTC
>TRBD1|14|TRBV5-6|-|TRBJ1-6
CASSLQGAYSPLHF
TGTGCCAGCAGCTTGCAGGGGGCCTATTCACCCCTCCACTTT
>-|13|TRBV5-1|-|TRBJ1-1
CASSLATNTEAFF
TGCGCCAGCAGCTTGGCCACGAACACTGAAGCTTTCTTT
>TRBD2|14|TRBV2|-|TRBJ2-3
CASSEAGGTDTQYF
TGTGCCAGCAGCGAAGCGGGAGGCACAGATACGCAGTATTTT
>TRBD2|16|TRBV3-1/TRBV3-2|-|TRBJ2-5
CASSQDFLAGQETQYF
TGTGCCAGCAGCCAAGATTTCCTAGCGGGACAAGAGACCCAGTACTTC
>-|14|TRBV28|-|TRBJ2-7
CASRPPGGSYEQYF
TGTGCCAGCAGACCCCCAGGGGGGTCCTACGAGCAGTACTTC
>-|13|TRBV6-1|-|TRBJ1-1
CASSHESDTEAFF
TGTGCCAGCAGTCACGAGAGTGACACTGAAGCTTTCTTT
>-|15|TRBV3-1/TRBV3-2|few|TRBJ1-2
CASSQDLGQARGYTF
TGTGCCAGCAGCCAAGATCTTGGGCAGGCGCGGGGCTACACCTTC
>-|13|TRBV12-3/TRBV12-4|-|TRBJ1-2
CATRDGSNYGYTF
TGTGCCACCCGTGATGGCTCTAACTATGGCTACACCTTC
>-|17|TRBV6-2/TRBV6-3|-|TRBJ1-1
CASSYPTFLNGGLEAFF
TGTGCCAGCAGTTACCCTACATTTCTCAATGGGGGTCTTGAAGCTTTCTTT
>TRBD1|15|TRBV18|-|TRBJ2-3
CASSPPGQGADTQYF
TGTGCCAGCTCACCGCCGGGACAGGGTGCAGATACGCAGTATTTT
>-|16|TRBV11-1|-|TRBJ2-5
CASSFPGHMYQETQYF
TGTGCCAGCAGCTTTCCGGGACATATGTACCAAGAGACCCAGTACTTC
>-|12|TRBV5-6|-|TRBJ2-1
CASSSPDGEQFF
TGTGCCAGCAGTTCCCCGGATGGTGAGCAGTTCTTC
>TRBD2|15|TRBV18|-|TRBJ2-2
CASSLGLRGTGELFF
TGTGCCAGCTCACTGGGACTACGGGGCACCGGGGAGCTGTTTTTT
>TRBD1|13|TRBV18|once|TRBJ1-1
CASTRQGDTEAFF
TGTGCCAGCACCAGACAGGGCGACACTGAAGCTTTCTTT
>-|13|TRBV18|-|TRBJ1-2
CASSPPSRGGYTF
TGTGCCAGCTCACCACCCAGTCGAGGTGGCTACACCTTC
>-|14|TRBV12-5|-|TRBJ1-1
CASGQGRLNTEAFF
TGTGCTAGTGGGCAGGGACGTTTGAACACTGAAGCTTTCTTT
>TRBD1|16|TRBV6-4|once|TRBJ2-2
CASSPRQGVNTGELFF
TGTGCCAGCAGTCCTCGACAGGGGGTGAACACCGGGGAGCTGTTTTTT
>-|17|TRBV5-1|-|TRBJ2-7
CASQRNNGRPYSYEQYF
TGCGCCAGCCAGCGAAATAATGGTCGCCCTTACTCCTACGAGCAGTACTTC
>-|15|TRBV19|-|TRBJ1-5
CASSIWSSPNQPQHF
TGTGCCAGTAGTATTTGGTCCAGCCCCAATCAGCCCCAGCATTTT
>TRBD2|16|TRBV12-5|-|TRBJ2-5
CASGLVFPSGFETQYF
TGTGCTAGTGGTTTGGTATTTCCTAGCGGCTTTGAGACCCAGTACTTC
>-|16|TRBV24-1|-|TRBJ2-5
CATSDLYSQGPETQYF
TGTGCCACCAGTGATTTGTATTCCCAGGGGCCAGAGACCCAGTACTTC
>-|15|TRBV5-1|-|TRBJ2-2
CASSFPGQGTGELFF
TGCGCCAGCAGCTTCCCGGGACAAGGCACCGGGGAGCTGTTTTTT
>-|14|TRBV4-3|few|TRBJ2-7
CASSQIQGSYEQYF
TGCGCCAGCAGCCAAATCCAGGGGAGCTACGAGCAGTACTTC
>-|13|TRBV28|-|TRBJ1-5
CAEQDRPNQPQHF
TGTGCGGAGCAGGATCGGCCTAATCAGCCCCAGCATTTT
>TRBD1|15|TRBV27|-|TRBJ1-1
CASSPDRGRRTEAFF
TGTGCCAGCAGTCCGGACAGGGGGCGAAGAACTGAAGCTTTCTTT
>TRBD2|14|TRBV24-1|-|TRBJ2-5
CATSRGGGSETQYF
TGTGCCACCAGTAGAGGCGGGGGATCGGAGACCCAGTACTTC
>TRBD2|15|TRBV7-9|-|TRBJ2-3
CASSRRLAGGDTQYF
TGTGCCAGCAGTCGACGACTAGCGGGAGGAGATACGCAGTATTTT
>TRBD2|16|TRBV13|-|TRBJ2-1
CATSQGWTSGFNEQFF
TGTGCCACCTCCCAAGGTTGGACTAGCGGCTTCAATGAGCAGTTCTTC
>TRBD1|14|TRBV7-2|-|TRBJ1-1
CASSLQGTHTEAFF
TGTGCCAGCAGCCTACAGGGGACTCACACTGAAGCTTTCTTT
>-|13|TRBV24-1|-|TRBJ2-7
CATSTPGVYEQYF
TGTGCCACCTCCACACCAGGGGTCTACGAGCAGTACTTC
>-|14|TRBV21-1|-|TRBJ1-4
CACYRLGGDEKLFF
TGTGCCTGCTACCGGTTGGGTGGGGATGAAAAACTGTTTTTT